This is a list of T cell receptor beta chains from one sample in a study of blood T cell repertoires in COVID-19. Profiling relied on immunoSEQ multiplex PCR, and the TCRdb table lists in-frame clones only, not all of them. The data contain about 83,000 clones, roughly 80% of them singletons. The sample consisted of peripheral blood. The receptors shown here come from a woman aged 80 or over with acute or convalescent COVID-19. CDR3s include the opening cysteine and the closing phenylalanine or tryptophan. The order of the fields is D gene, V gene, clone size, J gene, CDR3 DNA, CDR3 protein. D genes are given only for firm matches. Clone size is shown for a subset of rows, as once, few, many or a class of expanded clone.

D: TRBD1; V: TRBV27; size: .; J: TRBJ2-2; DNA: TGTGCCAGCAGTTTTAAGGGCGGACAGGGGAACACCGGGGAGCTGTTTTTT; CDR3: CASSFKGGQGNTGELFF
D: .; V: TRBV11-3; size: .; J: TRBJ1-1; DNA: TGTGCCAGCAGCTCGGAGACCCACTTACGGAACACTGAAGCTTTCTTT; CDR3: CASSSETHLRNTEAFF
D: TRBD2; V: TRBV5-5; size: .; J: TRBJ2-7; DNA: TGTGCCAGCAGCTTGGAAGGGGTCGGGGGGTACGAGCAGTACTTC; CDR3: CASSLEGVGGYEQYF
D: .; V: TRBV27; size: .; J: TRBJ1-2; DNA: TGTGCCAGCAGTTTCTCGGCTAACTATGGCTACACCTTC; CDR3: CASSFSANYGYTF
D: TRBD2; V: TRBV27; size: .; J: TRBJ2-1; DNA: TGTGCCAGCAGTTTGGCCGGGGGGGCTGAGCAGTTCTTC; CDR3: CASSLAGGAEQFF
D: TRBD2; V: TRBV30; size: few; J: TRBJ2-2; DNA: TGTGCCTGGAGTGTACCGGGGGTAGCGGGGCACACCGGGGAGCTGTTTTTT; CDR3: CAWSVPGVAGHTGELFF
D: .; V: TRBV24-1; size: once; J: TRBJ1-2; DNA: TGTGCCACCAGGGGCGCCTCTGACTATGGCTACACCTTC; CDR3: CATRGASDYGYTF
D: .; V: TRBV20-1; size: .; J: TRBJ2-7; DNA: TGCAGTGCTAGTAACTCAGGGGGGAACTACGAGCAGTACTTC; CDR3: CSASNSGGNYEQYF
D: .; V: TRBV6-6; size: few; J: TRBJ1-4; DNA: TGTGCCAGCAGTTACTCGGGCAGCTACCGGAATGAAAAACTGTTTTTT; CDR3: CASSYSGSYRNEKLFF
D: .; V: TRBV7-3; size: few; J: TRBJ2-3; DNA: TGTGCCAGCAGCTTAGCGGCGGCTACTAGCACAGATACGCAGTATTTT; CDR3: CASSLAAATSTDTQYF
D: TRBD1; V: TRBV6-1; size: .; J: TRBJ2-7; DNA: TGTGCCAGCAGTGAGGTCGGCAGGGGGTGGAACTACGAGCAGTACTTC; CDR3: CASSEVGRGWNYEQYF
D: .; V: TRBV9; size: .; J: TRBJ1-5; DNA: TGTGCCAGCAGCGTATCGGAGGGATACCAGCCCCAGCATTTT; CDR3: CASSVSEGYQPQHF
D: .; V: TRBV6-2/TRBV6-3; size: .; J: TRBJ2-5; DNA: TGTGCCAGCAGTTACGGGAGGGATCAGGGGTCAGAGACCCAGTACTTC; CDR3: CASSYGRDQGSETQYF
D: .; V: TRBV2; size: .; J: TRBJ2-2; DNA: TGTGCCAGCAGTGTGTATAACACCGGGGAGCTGTTTTTT; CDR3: CASSVYNTGELFF
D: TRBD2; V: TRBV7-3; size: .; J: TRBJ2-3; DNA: TGTGCCAGCAGCCCCCTCACTAGCGTTCGGGGCACAGATACGCAGTATTTT; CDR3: CASSPLTSVRGTDTQYF
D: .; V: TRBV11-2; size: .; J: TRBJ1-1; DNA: TGTGCCAGTAGGGGTGGGACTGAAGCTTTCTTT; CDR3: CASRGGTEAFF
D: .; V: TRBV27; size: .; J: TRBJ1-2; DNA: TGTGCCAGCAGTTTGGCAGGGGATGGCTACACCTTC; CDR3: CASSLAGDGYTF
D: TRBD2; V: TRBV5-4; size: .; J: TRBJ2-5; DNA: TGTGCCAGCAGCTTGGGAGTCGGGGGAGCGGGAGTCCAAGAGACCCAGTACTTC; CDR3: CASSLGVGGAGVQETQYF
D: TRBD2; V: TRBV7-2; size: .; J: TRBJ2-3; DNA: TGTGCCAGCAGCCCTAGCGGGGGATCTAGCACAGATACGCAGTATTTT; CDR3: CASSPSGGSSTDTQYF
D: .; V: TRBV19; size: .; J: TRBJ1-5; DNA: TGTGCCAGTAGTACCCGCGGCGGGGGGAGCAATCAGCCCCAGCATTTT; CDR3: CASSTRGGGSNQPQHF
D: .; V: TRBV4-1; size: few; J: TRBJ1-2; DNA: TGCGCCAGCAGCCAAGATGGCGGGGGGTTCTATGGCTACACCTTC; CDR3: CASSQDGGGFYGYTF
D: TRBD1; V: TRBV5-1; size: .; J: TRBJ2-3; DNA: TGCGCCAGCAGCTTGGGGGCCGGGACAGGGACAGATACGCAGTATTTT; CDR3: CASSLGAGTGTDTQYF
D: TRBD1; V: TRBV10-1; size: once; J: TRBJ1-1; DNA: TGCGCCAGCAGCGAAACAGGGGCGTACACTGAAGCTTTCTTT; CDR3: CASSETGAYTEAFF
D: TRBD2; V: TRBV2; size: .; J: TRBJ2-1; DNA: TGTGCCAGCAGTGATCCTAGCGGGGGGGCCCATGAGCAGTTCTTC; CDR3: CASSDPSGGAHEQFF
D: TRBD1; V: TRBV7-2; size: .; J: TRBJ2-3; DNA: TGTGCCAGCAGCTCAGGGACAGGACGCAGTCGTCGGTATTTT; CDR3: CASSSGTGRSRRYF
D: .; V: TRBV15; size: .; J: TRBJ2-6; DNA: TGTGCCACCAGCAGAGAAGGGCTGCAGGGGAGAAGGGCCAACGTCCTGACTTTC; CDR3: CATSREGLQGRRANVLTF
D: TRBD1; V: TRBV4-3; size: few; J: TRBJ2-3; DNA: TGCGCCAGCAGCCTGGACAGGTCCCCCTCCGATACGCAGTATTTT; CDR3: CASSLDRSPSDTQYF
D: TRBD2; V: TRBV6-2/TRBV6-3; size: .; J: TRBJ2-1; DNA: TGTGCCAGCAGCCCTACCCATGGCGGGGGGGCCGACGATTGGAATGAGCAGTTCTTC; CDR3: CASSPTHGGGADDWNEQFF
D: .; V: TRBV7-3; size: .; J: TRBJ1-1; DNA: TGTGCCAGCAGCTTACATCAGGGGTCTGAAGCTTTCTTT; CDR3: CASSLHQGSEAFF
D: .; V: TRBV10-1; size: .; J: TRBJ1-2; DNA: TGCGCCAGCCCCGGACAGCACATCTATGGCTACACCTTC; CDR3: CASPGQHIYGYTF
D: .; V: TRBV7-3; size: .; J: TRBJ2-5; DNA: TGTGCCAGCAGCTTAGGGGGGACCGAAAAAGAGACCCAGTACTTC; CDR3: CASSLGGTEKETQYF
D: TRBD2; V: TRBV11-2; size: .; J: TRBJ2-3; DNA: TGTGCCAGCAGCTTCCCGACTAGCGGGGGGATTGGTACGCAGTATTTT; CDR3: CASSFPTSGGIGTQYF
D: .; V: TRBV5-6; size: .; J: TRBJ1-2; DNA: TGTGCCAGCAGCGTCGGTACGACAGCTTATTATGGCTACACCTTC; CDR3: CASSVGTTAYYGYTF
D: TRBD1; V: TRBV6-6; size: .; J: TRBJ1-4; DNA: TGTGCCAGCAGTCAGGACCCCGGGACAGGGGGCCCCCTCGGTGAAAAACTGTTTTTT; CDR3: CASSQDPGTGGPLGEKLFF
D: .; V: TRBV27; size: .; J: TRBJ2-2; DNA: TGTGCCAGCAGTTTAACCGGGATTATCACCGGGGAGCTGTTTTTT; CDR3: CASSLTGIITGELFF
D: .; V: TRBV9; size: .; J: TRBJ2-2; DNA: TGTGCCAGCAGCGTAGAAGGGCAGGGGGGTACCGGGGAGCTGTTTTTT; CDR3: CASSVEGQGGTGELFF
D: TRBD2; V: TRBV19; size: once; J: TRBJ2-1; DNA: TGTGCCAGTAGTCCGGGGACTAGCGGGGGGGCCCAAGGTGAGCAGTTCTTC; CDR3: CASSPGTSGGAQGEQFF
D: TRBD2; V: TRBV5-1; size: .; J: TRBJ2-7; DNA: TGCGCCAGCGCCCCTCTAGCGGGCGGGACCTACGAGCAGTACTTC; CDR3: CASAPLAGGTYEQYF
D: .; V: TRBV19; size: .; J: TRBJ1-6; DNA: TGTGCCAGTAGGCTTAACAGGGACTCCTATAATTCACCCCTCCACTTT; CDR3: CASRLNRDSYNSPLHF
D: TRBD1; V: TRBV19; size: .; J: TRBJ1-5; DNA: TGTGCCAGTACGACAGGGGCCCCGGTCGATCAGCCCCAGCATTTT; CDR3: CASTTGAPVDQPQHF
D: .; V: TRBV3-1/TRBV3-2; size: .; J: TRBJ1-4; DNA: TGTGCCAGCAGCCAAACAGGGACTGAAAAACTGTTTTTT; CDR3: CASSQTGTEKLFF
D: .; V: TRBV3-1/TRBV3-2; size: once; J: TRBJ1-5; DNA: TGTGCCAGCAGCCAAGATACAGCAGAAAATCAGCCCCAGCATTTT; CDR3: CASSQDTAENQPQHF
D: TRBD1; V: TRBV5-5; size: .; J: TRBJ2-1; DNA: TGTGCCAGCAGCGTTCCCGGGACAGGGGGGAACAATGAGCAGTTCTTC; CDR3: CASSVPGTGGNNEQFF
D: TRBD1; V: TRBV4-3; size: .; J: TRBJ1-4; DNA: TGCGCCAGCAGCCCGATCGGGACAGGGGATGAAAAACTGTTTTTT; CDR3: CASSPIGTGDEKLFF
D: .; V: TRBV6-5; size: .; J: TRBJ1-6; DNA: TGTGCCAGCAGCCTCAGAAATTCACCCCTCCACTTT; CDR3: CASSLRNSPLHF